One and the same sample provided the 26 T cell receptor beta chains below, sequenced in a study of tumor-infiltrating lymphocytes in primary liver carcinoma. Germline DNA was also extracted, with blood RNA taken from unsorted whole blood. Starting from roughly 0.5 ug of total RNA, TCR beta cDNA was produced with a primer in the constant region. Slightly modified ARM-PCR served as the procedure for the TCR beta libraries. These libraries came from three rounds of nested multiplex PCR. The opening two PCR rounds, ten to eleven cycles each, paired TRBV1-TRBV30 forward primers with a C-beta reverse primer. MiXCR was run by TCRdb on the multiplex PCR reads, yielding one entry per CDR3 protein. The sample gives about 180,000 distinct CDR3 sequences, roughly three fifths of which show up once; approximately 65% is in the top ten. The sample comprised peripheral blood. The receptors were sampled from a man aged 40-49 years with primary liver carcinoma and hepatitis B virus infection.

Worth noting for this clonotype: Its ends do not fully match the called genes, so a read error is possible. The CDR3 reads CASSTGLPNTEALF. DNA of the CDR3: TGTGCCAGCAGCACGGGACTTCCGAACACTGAAGCTCTCTTT. The rearrangement links TRBV5-4 to TRBJ1-1, with D possibly matching TRBD1 (5 bases). Germline V gene data show CDR1 as SGHNT and CDR2 as YYREEE (reference sequence). The CDR3 contains 14 residues.

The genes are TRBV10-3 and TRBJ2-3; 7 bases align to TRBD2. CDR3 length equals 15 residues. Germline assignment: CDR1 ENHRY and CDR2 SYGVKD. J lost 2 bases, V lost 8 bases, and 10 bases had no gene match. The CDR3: CAIRRGSGVTDTQYF. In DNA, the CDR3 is TGTGCCATCCGACGCGGGAGCGGGGTCACAGATACGCAGTATTTT.

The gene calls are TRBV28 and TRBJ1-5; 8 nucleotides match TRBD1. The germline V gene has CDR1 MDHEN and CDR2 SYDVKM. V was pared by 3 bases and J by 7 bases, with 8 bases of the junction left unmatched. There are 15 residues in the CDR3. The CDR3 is CASSFAQGAEQPQHF. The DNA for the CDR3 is TGTGCCAGCAGTTTCGCTCAGGGGGCCGAACAGCCCCAGCATTTT.

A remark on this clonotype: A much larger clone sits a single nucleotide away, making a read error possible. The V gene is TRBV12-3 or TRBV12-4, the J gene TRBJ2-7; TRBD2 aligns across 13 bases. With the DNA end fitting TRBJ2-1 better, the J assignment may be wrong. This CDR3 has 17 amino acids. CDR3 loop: CASSFGTSGTAENEQFF. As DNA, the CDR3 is TGTGCCAGCAGTTTCGGGACTAGCGGGACTGCAGAGAATGAGCAGTTCTTC.

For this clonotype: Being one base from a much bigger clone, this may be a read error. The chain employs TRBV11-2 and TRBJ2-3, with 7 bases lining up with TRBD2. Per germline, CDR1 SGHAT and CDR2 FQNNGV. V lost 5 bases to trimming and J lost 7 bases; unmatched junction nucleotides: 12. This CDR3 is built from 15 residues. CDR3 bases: TGTGCCAGCAGCCGAGCGGGGCCGAGGGCATATACGCAGTATTTT. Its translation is CASSRAGPRAYTQYF.

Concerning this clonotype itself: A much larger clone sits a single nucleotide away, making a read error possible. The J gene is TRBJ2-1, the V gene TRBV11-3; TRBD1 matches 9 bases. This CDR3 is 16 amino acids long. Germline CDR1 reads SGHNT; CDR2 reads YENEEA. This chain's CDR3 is CAISLEGTGLYNEQFF. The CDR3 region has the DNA TGTGCCATCAGCTTAGAAGGGACAGGGTTATACAATGAGCAGTTCTTC.

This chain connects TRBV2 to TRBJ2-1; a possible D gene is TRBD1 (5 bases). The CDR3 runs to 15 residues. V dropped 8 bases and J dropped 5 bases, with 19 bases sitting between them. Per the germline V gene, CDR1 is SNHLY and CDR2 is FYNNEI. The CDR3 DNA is TGTGCCAGCGCCCGCCGTGGGGCCACCAACAATGAGCAGTTCTTC. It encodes CASARRGATNNEQFF.

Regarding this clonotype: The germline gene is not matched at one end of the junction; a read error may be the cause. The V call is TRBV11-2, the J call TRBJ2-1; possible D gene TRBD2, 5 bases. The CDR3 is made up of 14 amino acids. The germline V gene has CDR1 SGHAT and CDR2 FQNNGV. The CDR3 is CASNRSGSDNEQFF. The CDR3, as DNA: TGTGCCAGCAACCGAAGCGGATCTGACAATGAACAGTTCTTC.

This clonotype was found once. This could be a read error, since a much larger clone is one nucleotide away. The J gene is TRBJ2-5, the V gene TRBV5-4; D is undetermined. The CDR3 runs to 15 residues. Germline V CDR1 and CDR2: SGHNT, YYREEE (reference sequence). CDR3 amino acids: CASSPSVQDQETQCF. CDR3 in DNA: TGTGCCAGCAGCCCTTCTGTCCAGGACCAAGAGACCCAGTGCTTC.

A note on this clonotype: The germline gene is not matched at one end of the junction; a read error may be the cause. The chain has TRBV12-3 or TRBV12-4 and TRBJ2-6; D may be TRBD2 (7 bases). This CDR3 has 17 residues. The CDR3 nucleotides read TGTGCCAGCATACCAGGGGAGGGAGTCTCTGGGGTCAACGTCCCGACGTTC. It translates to CASIPGEGVSGVNVPTF.

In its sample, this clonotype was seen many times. DNA for the CDR3: TGTGCCAGCAGCACAACTGGACTCTCAGCCTACGAGCAGTACTTC. Translated, it gives CASSTTGLSAYEQYF. The gene calls are TRBV6-5 and TRBJ2-7; perhaps TRBD2 as D (5 bases). V lost 6 bases, J lost 2 bases, and 17 bases lay in between. From germline, CDR1 is MNHEY and CDR2 SVGAGI. The CDR3 has 15 residues.

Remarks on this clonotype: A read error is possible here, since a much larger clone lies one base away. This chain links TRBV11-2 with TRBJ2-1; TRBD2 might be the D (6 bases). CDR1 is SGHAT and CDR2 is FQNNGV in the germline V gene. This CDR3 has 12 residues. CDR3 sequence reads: CASSPGLPEQLF. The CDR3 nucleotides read TGTGCCAGCAGCCCGGGACTCCCAGAGCAGTTATTC.

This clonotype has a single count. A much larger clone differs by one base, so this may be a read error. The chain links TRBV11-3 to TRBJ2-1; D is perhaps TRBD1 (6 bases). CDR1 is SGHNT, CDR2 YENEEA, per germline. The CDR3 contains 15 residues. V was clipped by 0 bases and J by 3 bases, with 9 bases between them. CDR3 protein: CASSLDGQFYNEQFF. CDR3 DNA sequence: TGTGCCAGCAGCTTAGATGGACAGTTCTACAATGAGCAGTTCTTC.

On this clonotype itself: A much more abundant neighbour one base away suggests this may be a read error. The CDR3 sequence is CSVHPTGNNGELFF. The CDR3 nucleotides are TGCAGCGTGCATCCTACAGGGAACAACGGGGAGCTGTTTTTT. The chain couples TRBV29-1 to TRBJ2-2; D possibly corresponds to TRBD1 (6 bases). Germline assignment: CDR1 SQVTM and CDR2 ANQGSEA. The CDR3 covers 14 residues.

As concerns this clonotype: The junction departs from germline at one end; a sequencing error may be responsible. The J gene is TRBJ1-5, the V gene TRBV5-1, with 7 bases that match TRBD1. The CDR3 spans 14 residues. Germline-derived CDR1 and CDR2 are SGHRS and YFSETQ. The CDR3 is CTSSLGGGNQPQHF. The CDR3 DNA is TGCACCAGCAGCTTAGGGGGCGGCAATCAGCCCCAGCATTTT. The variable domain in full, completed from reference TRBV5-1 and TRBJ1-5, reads KAGVTQTPRYLIKTRGQQVTLSCSPISGHRSVSWYQQTPGQGLQFLFEYFSETQRNKGNFPGRFSGRQFSNSRSEMNVSTLELGDSALYLCTSSLGGGNQPQHFGDGTRLSIL.

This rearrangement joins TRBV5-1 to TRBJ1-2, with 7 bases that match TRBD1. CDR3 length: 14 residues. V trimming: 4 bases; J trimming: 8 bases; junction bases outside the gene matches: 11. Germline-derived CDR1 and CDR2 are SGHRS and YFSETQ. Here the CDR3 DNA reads TGCGCCAGCAGCGATTCCGGACAGGACGGAGGCTACACCTTC. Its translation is CASSDSGQDGGYTF.

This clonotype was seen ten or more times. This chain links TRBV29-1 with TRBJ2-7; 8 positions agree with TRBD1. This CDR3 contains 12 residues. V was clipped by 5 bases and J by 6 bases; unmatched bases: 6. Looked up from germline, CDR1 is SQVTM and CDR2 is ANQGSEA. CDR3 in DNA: TGCAGCGTTCGGACAGGGAATGTCGAGCAGTACTTC. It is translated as CSVRTGNVEQYF.

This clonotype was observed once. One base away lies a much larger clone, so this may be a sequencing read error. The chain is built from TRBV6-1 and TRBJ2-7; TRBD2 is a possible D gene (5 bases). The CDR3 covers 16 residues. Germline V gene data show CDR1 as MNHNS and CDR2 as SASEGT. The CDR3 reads CASSLAWGDSSYELYF. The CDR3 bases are TGTGCCAGCAGTTTAGCCTGGGGAGATAGCTCCTACGAGCTGTACTTC.

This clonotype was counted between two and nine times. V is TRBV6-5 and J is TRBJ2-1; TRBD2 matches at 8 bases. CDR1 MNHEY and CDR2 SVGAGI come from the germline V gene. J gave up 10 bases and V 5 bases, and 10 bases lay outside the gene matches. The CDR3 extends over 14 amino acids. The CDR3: CASSGLAGMGEQFF. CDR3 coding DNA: TGTGCCAGCAGTGGACTAGCTGGAATGGGGGAGCAGTTCTTC.

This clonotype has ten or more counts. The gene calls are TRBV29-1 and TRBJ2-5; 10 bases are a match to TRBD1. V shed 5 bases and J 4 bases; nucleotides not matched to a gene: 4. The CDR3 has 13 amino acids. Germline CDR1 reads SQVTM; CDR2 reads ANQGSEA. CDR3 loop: CSVMTGGGETQYF. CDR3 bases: TGCAGCGTTATGACAGGGGGCGGAGAGACCCAGTACTTC.

CDR3 coding DNA: TGTGCCAGCAGCCAAGACAGGCAGGGGATCGTCGAGCAGTACTTC. Protein: CASSQDRQGIVEQYF. The V and J genes are TRBV4-2 and TRBJ2-7; D may be TRBD1 (6 bases). V was cut by 0 bases and J by 6 bases, with 15 bases left in between. The CDR3 covers 15 residues. Germline CDR1 and CDR2: LGHNA and YNFKEQ.

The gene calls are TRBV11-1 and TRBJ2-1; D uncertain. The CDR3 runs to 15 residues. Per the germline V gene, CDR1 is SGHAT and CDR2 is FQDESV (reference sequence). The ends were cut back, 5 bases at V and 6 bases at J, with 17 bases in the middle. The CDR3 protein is CASSPGTCIGNEQFF. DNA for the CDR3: TGTGCCAGCAGCCCCGGTACTTGCATTGGCAATGAGCAGTTCTTC.

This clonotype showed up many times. Here the CDR3 DNA reads TGTGCCAGCAGCTCGGTAATGAGGGCAGATACGCAGTATTTT. This translates into CASSSVMRADTQYF. The gene calls are TRBV11-2 and TRBJ2-3; D is possibly TRBD2 (5 bases). This CDR3 is 14 amino acids long. Trimming pared 4 bases from V and 4 bases from J, leaving 12 bases between. The germline V gene encodes CDR1 SGHAT and CDR2 FQNNGV.

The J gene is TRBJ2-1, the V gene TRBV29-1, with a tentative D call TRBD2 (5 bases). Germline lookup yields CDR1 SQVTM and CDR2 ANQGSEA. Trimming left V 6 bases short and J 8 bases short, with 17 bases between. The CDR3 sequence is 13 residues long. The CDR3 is CSVAEVGVYEQFF. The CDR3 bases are TGCAGCGTCGCCGAGGTGGGAGTTTATGAGCAGTTCTTC.

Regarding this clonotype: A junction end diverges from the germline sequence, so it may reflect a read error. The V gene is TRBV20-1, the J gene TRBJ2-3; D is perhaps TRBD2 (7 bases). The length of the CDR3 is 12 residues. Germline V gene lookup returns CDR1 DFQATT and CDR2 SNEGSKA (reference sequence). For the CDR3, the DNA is TGCAGTGCTGACCGGGGGGCAGATACGCAATATTTT. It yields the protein CSADRGADTQYF.

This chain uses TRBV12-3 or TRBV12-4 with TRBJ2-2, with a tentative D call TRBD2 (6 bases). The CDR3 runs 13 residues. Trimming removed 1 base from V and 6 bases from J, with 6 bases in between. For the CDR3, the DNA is TGTGCCAGCAGTTTAGGGGGGGCCGGGGAGCTGTTTTTT. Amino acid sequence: CASSLGGAGELFF.